These 13 T cell receptor beta chains share one sample of origin, sequenced in a study of cytomegalovirus exposure and HLA in healthy donors. PCR amplification relied on 60 Vbeta primers (plus 13 Jbeta primers). Only in-frame clones appear in the TCRdb table, and some are missing; sequencing was by immunoSEQ multiplex PCR. The repertoire includes a few hundred thousand clones, roughly 80% of them detected once, and approximately 2.8% sits in the top ten. Sequencing was done on a sample of PBMCs. These receptors came from a man aged 25-45 years in good health and CMV-seronegative.

The V gene is TRBV5-1, the J gene TRBJ2-2, with 11 nucleotides matching TRBD2. V lost 3 bases and J lost 0; bases outside the gene matches: 7. Germline loops: CDR1 SGHRS, CDR2 YFSETQ. The CDR3 has 18 amino acids. The CDR3 sequence: CASSSVTSGGTNTGELFF. As DNA, the CDR3 is TGCGCCAGCAGCTCAGTCACTAGCGGGGGTACGAACACCGGGGAGCTGTTTTTT. Variable domain in full (rest from reference TRBV5-1 and TRBJ2-2): KAGVTQTPRYLIKTRGQQVTLSCSPISGHRSVSWYQQTPGQGLQFLFEYFSETQRNKGNFPGRFSGRQFSNSRSEMNVSTLELGDSALYLCASSSVTSGGTNTGELFFGEGSRLTVL.

This clone was seen a single time. V usage is TRBV27 and J usage is TRBJ2-7; TRBD1 matches 8 bases. V was pared by 6 bases and J by 7 bases, with 14 bases of the junction left unmatched. The CDR3 is 15 amino acids. Germline CDR1 reads MNHEY; CDR2 reads SMNVEV (reference sequence). The CDR3 DNA sequence: TGTGCCAGCAGCCTTGGACAGGGATCGCTGGGGGAGCAGTACTTC. It yields the protein CASSLGQGSLGEQYF.

This clone occurred a few times. The J gene is TRBJ2-2, the V gene TRBV6-5; D is possibly TRBD1 (5 bases). This CDR3 contains 14 residues. Trimming removed 10 bases from V and 3 bases from J, with 15 bases in between. The germline V gene encodes CDR1 MNHEY and CDR2 SVGAGI. The CDR3 here is CATAAQGDTGELFF. The CDR3 coding sequence is TGTGCCACCGCCGCTCAAGGGGACACCGGGGAGCTGTTTTTT.

The chain joins TRBV4-3 to TRBJ2-3, with TRBD2 matching 10 bases. V lost 4 bases, J lost 5 bases, and 12 bases stayed unmatched. Germline loops: CDR1 LGHNA, CDR2 YSLEER. The CDR3 totals 17 residues. The CDR3 loop reads CASSPSPSGGEGDTQYF. The CDR3 coding sequence is TGCGCCAGCAGCCCTTCCCCGAGCGGGGGGGAGGGAGATACGCAGTATTTT.

V is TRBV21-1 and J is TRBJ1-1; whether TRBD1, the table's D call, matches the DNA was not checked. TRBV21-1 is a listed pseudogene. This CDR3 region has 11 residues. In DNA form, the CDR3 reads TGTGCCAGCAGGACAGGGTCTGAAGCTTTCTTT. This gives the protein CASRTGSEAFF.

The chain uses TRBV5-1 and TRBJ2-7; TRBD2 aligns across 8 bases. This CDR3 contains 16 residues. Germline assignment: CDR1 SGHRS and CDR2 YFSETQ. The J segment lost 2 bases and the V segment lost 5 bases, leaving 12 bases of the junction unmatched. The DNA of the CDR3 is TGCGCCAGCAGTCCCAGCAGCGGGGGTTTCACCTACGAGCAGTACTTC. Translation: CASSPSSGGFTYEQYF.

This clone was observed a handful of times. This rearrangement joins TRBV5-4 to TRBJ1-1; D might be TRBD1 (5 bases). CDR3 size: 15 residues. Trimming removed 0 bases from V and 2 bases from J, with 11 bases in between. Germline V gene sequence: CDR1 SGHNT, CDR2 YYREEE (reference sequence). CDR3 sequence: CASSLETGLNTEAFF. The CDR3 DNA reads TGTGCCAGCAGCTTGGAAACAGGATTAAACACTGAAGCTTTCTTT. The whole variable domain, remainder taken from reference TRBV5-4 and TRBJ1-1, is ETGVTQSPTHLIKTRGQQVTLRCSSQSGHNTVSWYQQALGQGPQFIFQYYREEENGRGNFPPRFSGLQFPNYSSELNVNALELDDSALYLCASSLETGLNTEAFFGQGTRLTVV.

The J gene is TRBJ2-5, the V gene TRBV6-6, with D possibly matching TRBD2 (6 bases). Germline V gene sequence: CDR1 MNHNY, CDR2 SVGAGI (reference sequence). The CDR3 is 13 residues long. Between the trimmed V and J ends, which lost 2 bases and 4 bases, there was a span of 8 bases. CDR3 in DNA: TGTGCCAGCAGTTACGGGAGGCGAGAGACCCAGTACTTC. Translated: CASSYGRRETQYF.

The chain carries TRBV28 and TRBJ1-4, with 8 bases fitting TRBD1. V trimming: 5 bases; J trimming: 5 bases; junction bases outside the gene matches: 7. Germline V CDR1 and CDR2: MDHEN, SYDVKM. The CDR3 is made up of 15 amino acids. CDR3 residues: CASSLVQGVNEKLFF. Here the CDR3 DNA reads TGTGCCAGCAGTCTTGTACAGGGGGTCAATGAAAAACTGTTTTTT.

J is TRBJ1-4 and V is TRBV19; D not resolved. The germline V gene has CDR1 LNHDA and CDR2 SQIVND (reference sequence). V dropped 7 bases and J dropped 5 bases, with 11 bases sitting between them. There are 13 residues in the CDR3. DNA for the CDR3: TGTGCCAGTACTTCCACGCAGAATGAAAAACTGTTTTTT. Amino acid sequence: CASTSTQNEKLFF.

V gene TRBV14 combines with J gene TRBJ2-5; 7 bases map to TRBD2. V lost 2 bases to trimming and J lost 1 base; unmatched junction nucleotides: 4. CDR3 length equals 15 residues. The germline CDR1 and CDR2 sequences are SGHDN and FVKESK. CDR3 protein: CASSQPGGTQETQYF. CDR3 coding DNA: TGTGCCAGCAGCCAACCCGGGGGGACCCAAGAGACCCAGTACTTC.

V and J are TRBV7-5 and TRBJ1-1; the table's D gene call, TRBD1, was not cross checked with the DNA. TRBV7-5 counts as a pseudogene. The CDR3 sequence is 12 residues long. In DNA, the CDR3 is TGTGCCAGAAGCTTAGGCAGGCCCCAAGCTTTCTTT. This gives the protein CARSLGRPQAFF.

The chain carries TRBV5-4 and TRBJ1-6, with 8 bases aligning to TRBD1. This CDR3 spans 14 amino acids. Germline CDR1 SGHNT, CDR2 YYREEE (reference sequence). Trimming removed 1 base from V and 8 bases from J; junction bases left unmatched: 2. CDR3 residues: CASSLSQGDSPLHF. In nucleotides, the CDR3 is TGTGCCAGCAGCTTGTCACAGGGGGATTCACCCCTCCACTTT.